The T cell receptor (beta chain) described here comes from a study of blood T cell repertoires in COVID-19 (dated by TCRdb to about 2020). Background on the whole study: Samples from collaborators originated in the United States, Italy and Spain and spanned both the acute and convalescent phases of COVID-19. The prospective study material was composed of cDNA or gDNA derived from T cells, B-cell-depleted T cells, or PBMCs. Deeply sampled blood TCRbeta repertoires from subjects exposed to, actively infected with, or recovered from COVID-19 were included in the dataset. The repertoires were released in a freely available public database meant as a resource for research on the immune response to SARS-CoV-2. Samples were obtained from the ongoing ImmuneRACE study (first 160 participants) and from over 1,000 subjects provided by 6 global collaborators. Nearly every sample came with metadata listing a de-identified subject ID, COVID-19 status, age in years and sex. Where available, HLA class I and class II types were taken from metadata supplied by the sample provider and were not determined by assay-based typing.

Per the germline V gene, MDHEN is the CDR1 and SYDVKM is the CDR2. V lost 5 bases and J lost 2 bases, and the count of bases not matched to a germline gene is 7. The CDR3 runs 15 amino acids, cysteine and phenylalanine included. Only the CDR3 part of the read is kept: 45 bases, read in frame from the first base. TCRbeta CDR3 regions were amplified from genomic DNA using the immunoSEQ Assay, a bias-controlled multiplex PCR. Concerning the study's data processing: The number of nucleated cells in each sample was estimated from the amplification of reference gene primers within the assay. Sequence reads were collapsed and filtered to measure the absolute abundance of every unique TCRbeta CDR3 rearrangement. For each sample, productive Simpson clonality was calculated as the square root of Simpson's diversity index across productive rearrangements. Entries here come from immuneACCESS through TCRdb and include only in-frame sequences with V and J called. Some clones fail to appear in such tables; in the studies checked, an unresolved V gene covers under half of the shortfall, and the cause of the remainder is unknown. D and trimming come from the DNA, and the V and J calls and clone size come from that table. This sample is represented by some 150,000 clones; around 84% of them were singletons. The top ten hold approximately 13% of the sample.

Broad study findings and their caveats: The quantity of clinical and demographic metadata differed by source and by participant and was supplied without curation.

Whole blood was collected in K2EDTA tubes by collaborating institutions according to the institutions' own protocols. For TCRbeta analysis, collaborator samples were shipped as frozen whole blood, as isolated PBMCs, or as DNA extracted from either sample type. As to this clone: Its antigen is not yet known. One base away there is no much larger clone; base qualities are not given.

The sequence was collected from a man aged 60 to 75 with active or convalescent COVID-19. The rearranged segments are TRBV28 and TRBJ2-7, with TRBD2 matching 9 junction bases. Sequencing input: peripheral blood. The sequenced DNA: TGTGCCAGCAGTCCCGGACTAGCGCCTACCTACGAGCAGTACTTC. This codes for CASSPGLAPTYEQYF.